These T cell receptor beta chains were read from a single sample in a study of blood T cell repertoires in COVID-19. Assay: immunoSEQ multiplex PCR; the TCRdb copy retains only in-frame clones and omits some. The table lists about 190,000 clones, more than 85% of them singletons. Sequencing input: peripheral blood. These receptor sequences come from a woman in her twenties or thirties with active or convalescent COVID-19. Both conserved end residues are part of each CDR3. The order of the fields is clone size, D gene, V gene, J gene, CDR3 protein, CDR3 DNA. The D gene is left open where the match is weak. A clone size is listed for some rows: how often the clone was seen (once, few, many), or a class if it is expanded.

size: -
D: TRBD1
V: TRBV6-2/TRBV6-3
J: TRBJ1-5
CDR3: CASSYTPPGGGQPQHF
DNA: TGTGCCAGCAGTTACACCCCCCCAGGGGGTGGACAGCCCCAGCATTTT

size: few
D: TRBD1
V: TRBV6-5
J: TRBJ1-4
CDR3: CASSPPGGGWEKLFF
DNA: TGTGCCAGCAGCCCCCCTGGAGGGGGCTGGGAAAAACTGTTTTTT

size: -
D: TRBD1
V: TRBV19
J: TRBJ1-2
CDR3: CASTPTGGYGYTF
DNA: TGTGCCAGTACCCCGACAGGGGGCTATGGCTACACCTTC

size: -
D: -
V: TRBV27
J: TRBJ1-2
CDR3: CASNYTITGPANYGYTF
DNA: TGTGCCAGCAACTATACAATTACAGGACCCGCTAACTATGGCTACACCTTC

size: -
D: -
V: TRBV6-9
J: TRBJ1-5
CDR3: CASSGRVRGDQPQHF
DNA: TGTGCCAGCAGTGGCAGGGTTCGGGGGGATCAGCCCCAGCATTTT

size: -
D: -
V: TRBV6-6
J: TRBJ2-1
CDR3: CASSYQQGNEQFF
DNA: TGTGCCAGCAGTTATCAACAGGGCAATGAGCAGTTCTTC

size: -
D: TRBD2
V: TRBV7-9
J: TRBJ2-7
CDR3: CASRGLAGDEQYF
DNA: TGTGCCAGCAGGGGACTAGCGGGGGACGAGCAGTACTTC

size: -
D: -
V: TRBV19
J: TRBJ2-3
CDR3: CASSMYTDTQYF
DNA: TGTGCCAGTAGTATGTACACAGATACGCAGTATTTT

size: -
D: TRBD1
V: TRBV6-5
J: TRBJ2-7
CDR3: CASKGGANEQYF
DNA: TGTGCCAGCAAAGGGGGCGCGAACGAGCAGTACTTC

size: -
D: -
V: TRBV25-1
J: TRBJ1-1
CDR3: CASSSGGGKDTEAFF
DNA: TGTGCCAGCAGTTCCGGGGGAGGGAAGGACACTGAAGCTTTCTTT

size: -
D: -
V: TRBV6-5
J: TRBJ2-2
CDR3: CASTPDSGELFF
DNA: TGTGCCAGCACCCCGGACTCCGGGGAGCTGTTTTTT

size: once
D: -
V: TRBV10-3
J: TRBJ1-2
CDR3: CAISGGAGRSYGYTF
DNA: TGTGCCATCAGTGGAGGGGCGGGGCGCAGCTATGGCTACACCTTC

size: -
D: -
V: TRBV2
J: TRBJ1-4
CDR3: CASSGSTNEKLFF
DNA: TGTGCCAGCAGCGGGTCAACTAATGAAAAACTGTTTTTT

size: -
D: -
V: TRBV2
J: TRBJ1-2
CDR3: CASSEALNTEYGYTF
DNA: TGTGCCAGCAGTGAAGCGCTTAATACGGAGTATGGCTACACCTTC

size: -
D: TRBD1
V: TRBV20-1
J: TRBJ2-3
CDR3: CSASDRGTDTQYF
DNA: TGCAGTGCTAGTGACAGGGGCACAGATACGCAGTATTTT

size: -
D: TRBD1
V: TRBV3-1/TRBV3-2
J: TRBJ1-4
CDR3: CASSHLGQSNEKLFF
DNA: TGTGCCAGCAGCCACCTGGGACAGTCTAATGAAAAACTGTTTTTT

size: -
D: -
V: TRBV5-8
J: TRBJ1-6
CDR3: CASSPGWGTNNSPLHF
DNA: TGTGCCAGCAGCCCGGGGTGGGGGACTAATAATTCACCCCTCCACTTT

size: -
D: -
V: TRBV7-9
J: TRBJ1-1
CDR3: CASSLVERTEAFF
DNA: TGTGCCAGCAGCTTAGTTGAGAGGACTGAAGCTTTCTTT

size: -
D: TRBD1
V: TRBV6-6
J: TRBJ2-7
CDR3: CASSHGQGAYEQYF
DNA: TGTGCCAGCAGTCACGGACAGGGGGCCTACGAGCAGTACTTC

size: -
D: -
V: TRBV5-1
J: TRBJ2-2
CDR3: CASSGGETGELFF
DNA: TGCGCCAGCAGTGGGGGCGAGACCGGGGAGCTGTTTTTT

size: -
D: -
V: TRBV19
J: TRBJ1-1
CDR3: CASSMGRTFEAFF
DNA: TGTGCCAGTAGTATGGGGAGGACATTTGAAGCTTTCTTT

size: -
D: -
V: TRBV13
J: TRBJ2-1
CDR3: CAGPSNEQFF
DNA: TGTGCCGGGCCCTCCAATGAGCAGTTCTTC

size: -
D: -
V: TRBV10-3
J: TRBJ1-1
CDR3: CAISVGDLGGTEAFF
DNA: TGTGCCATCAGTGTGGGGGACCTCGGGGGCACTGAAGCTTTCTTT

size: -
D: -
V: TRBV3-1/TRBV3-2
J: TRBJ2-7
CDR3: CASSQSFGSGSYEQYF
DNA: TGTGCCAGCAGCCAAAGTTTTGGTAGCGGCTCCTACGAGCAGTACTTC

size: -
D: TRBD2
V: TRBV11-3
J: TRBJ2-3
CDR3: CASSLRGGSLTDTQYF
DNA: TGTGCCAGCAGCTTACGCGGGGGGTCCCTCACAGATACGCAGTATTTT

size: -
D: -
V: TRBV10-3
J: TRBJ2-7
CDR3: CAISELGPAYEQYF
DNA: TGTGCCATCAGTGAATTGGGGCCGGCCTACGAGCAGTACTTC

size: once
D: TRBD2
V: TRBV5-1
J: TRBJ2-3
CDR3: CASRRLAGSTDTQYF
DNA: TGCGCCAGCAGACGACTAGCGGGAAGCACAGATACGCAGTATTTT

size: -
D: TRBD2
V: TRBV6-5
J: TRBJ2-7
CDR3: CAIETTRGGTYEQYF
DNA: TGTGCCATCGAAACCACGCGGGGGGGGACCTACGAGCAGTACTTC

size: -
D: -
V: TRBV5-4
J: TRBJ1-4
CDR3: CASSLAGVGNEKLFF
DNA: TGTGCCAGCAGCTTGGCAGGGGTGGGTAATGAAAAACTGTTTTTT

size: -
D: TRBD2
V: TRBV18
J: TRBJ2-1
CDR3: CASSPGLAGTYNEQFF
DNA: TGTGCCAGCTCACCCGGACTAGCGGGGACCTACAATGAGCAGTTCTTC

size: once
D: TRBD2
V: TRBV5-6
J: TRBJ2-1
CDR3: CASSALGGTSGNVEQFF
DNA: TGTGCCAGCAGCGCCCTCGGGGGGACTAGCGGGAATGTTGAGCAGTTCTTC

size: -
D: TRBD2
V: TRBV10-3
J: TRBJ2-5
CDR3: CAMGAYSGSQETQYF
DNA: TGTGCCATGGGAGCTTATAGCGGGAGCCAAGAGACCCAGTACTTC

size: -
D: -
V: TRBV28
J: TRBJ2-2
CDR3: CASSWGVNTGELFF
DNA: TGTGCCAGCAGTTGGGGGGTTAACACCGGGGAGCTGTTTTTT

size: -
D: -
V: TRBV4-1
J: TRBJ1-4
CDR3: CASSQDLGGVGEKLFF
DNA: TGCGCCAGCAGCCAAGATTTAGGGGGAGTGGGGGAAAAACTGTTTTTT

size: few
D: -
V: TRBV2
J: TRBJ1-1
CDR3: CASGRDGNTEAFF
DNA: TGTGCCAGCGGGCGGGACGGGAACACTGAAGCTTTCTTT

size: -
D: TRBD1
V: TRBV14
J: TRBJ1-2
CDR3: CASSLDRDYGYTF
DNA: TGTGCCAGCAGTCTTGACAGGGACTATGGCTACACCTTC

size: once
D: -
V: TRBV2
J: TRBJ1-3
CDR3: CASSVQGVHTIYF
DNA: TGTGCCAGCAGTGTCCAGGGTGTACACACCATATATTTT

size: -
D: -
V: TRBV19
J: TRBJ1-1
CDR3: CASSFLGSSEAFF
DNA: TGTGCCAGTAGTTTCCTCGGGTCATCTGAAGCTTTCTTT

size: -
D: TRBD2
V: TRBV10-3
J: TRBJ2-5
CDR3: CAISRTSGGSQETQYF
DNA: TGTGCCATCAGTAGGACTAGCGGGGGGTCACAAGAGACCCAGTACTTC

size: -
D: TRBD1
V: TRBV15
J: TRBJ2-7
CDR3: CATSSPLVQGPRGEQYF
DNA: TGTGCCACCAGCAGCCCACTGGTACAGGGGCCAAGAGGCGAGCAGTACTTC

size: -
D: TRBD2
V: TRBV20-1
J: TRBJ2-1
CDR3: CSASIQREKFF
DNA: TGCAGTGCCTCAATCCAGCGGGAGAAGTTCTTC

size: -
D: -
V: TRBV5-4
J: TRBJ2-2
CDR3: CASTLVSPNTGELFF
DNA: TGTGCCAGCACCCTAGTTAGTCCGAACACCGGGGAGCTGTTTTTT

size: -
D: -
V: TRBV20-1
J: TRBJ2-7
CDR3: CSAGTPYEQYF
DNA: TGCAGTGCTGGGACACCCTACGAGCAGTACTTC

size: once
D: TRBD1
V: TRBV10-2
J: TRBJ2-6
CDR3: CASTSGTGTSGANVLTF
DNA: TGCGCCAGCACCTCCGGGACAGGGACTTCTGGGGCCAACGTCCTGACTTTC

size: -
D: TRBD1
V: TRBV6-5
J: TRBJ1-2
CDR3: CASRPDRGYGYTF
DNA: TGTGCCAGCAGACCCGACAGGGGTTATGGCTACACCTTC

size: -
D: -
V: TRBV5-1
J: TRBJ2-5
CDR3: CASSLTPGETQYF
DNA: TGCGCCAGCAGTCTTACCCCGGGGGAGACCCAGTACTTC

size: once
D: TRBD2
V: TRBV24-1
J: TRBJ2-1
CDR3: CATGASGSLDEQFF
DNA: TGTGCCACCGGGGCTAGCGGGAGTTTGGATGAGCAGTTCTTC

size: few
D: TRBD1
V: TRBV11-3
J: TRBJ2-1
CDR3: CASSPDRVAYNEQFF
DNA: TGTGCCAGCAGCCCCGACAGGGTGGCCTACAATGAGCAGTTCTTC

size: -
D: TRBD1
V: TRBV5-1
J: TRBJ2-1
CDR3: CASSSQGAAYNEQFF
DNA: TGCGCCAGCAGCTCACAGGGGGCTGCCTACAATGAGCAGTTCTTC

size: -
D: TRBD1
V: TRBV2
J: TRBJ2-7
CDR3: CASSPIGDRGQF
DNA: TGTGCCAGCAGTCCTATTGGGGACAGGGGCCAATTC

size: -
D: TRBD1
V: TRBV30
J: TRBJ1-5
CDR3: CAWSVGGRQPQHF
DNA: TGTGCCTGGAGTGTAGGGGGCAGGCAGCCCCAGCATTTT

size: -
D: -
V: TRBV6-1
J: TRBJ1-1
CDR3: CASSEAGSGSNTEAFF
DNA: TGTGCCAGCAGTGAAGCGGGGTCGGGGTCGAACACTGAAGCTTTCTTT

size: -
D: TRBD2
V: TRBV16
J: TRBJ2-1
CDR3: CASSQLGLVRLQYNEQFF
DNA: TGTGCCAGCAGCCAACTGGGACTAGTGAGACTCCAGTACAATGAGCAGTTCTTC

size: -
D: TRBD2
V: TRBV11-2
J: TRBJ2-7
CDR3: CASSLGAGLYEQYF
DNA: TGTGCCAGCAGCTTAGGAGCGGGGTTATACGAGCAGTACTTC

size: -
D: TRBD1
V: TRBV15
J: TRBJ2-1
CDR3: CATSPLRSGQVNSYNEQFF
DNA: TGTGCCACCAGCCCCCTACGTTCCGGACAGGTGAATTCCTACAATGAGCAGTTCTTC

size: -
D: -
V: TRBV30
J: TRBJ1-2
CDR3: CAWTPIYGYTF
DNA: TGTGCCTGGACGCCTATCTATGGCTACACCTTC

size: medium-sized
D: TRBD1
V: TRBV28
J: TRBJ2-7
CDR3: CASSYDVGQGVYEQYF
DNA: TGTGCCAGCAGTTACGATGTGGGACAGGGCGTCTACGAGCAGTACTTC